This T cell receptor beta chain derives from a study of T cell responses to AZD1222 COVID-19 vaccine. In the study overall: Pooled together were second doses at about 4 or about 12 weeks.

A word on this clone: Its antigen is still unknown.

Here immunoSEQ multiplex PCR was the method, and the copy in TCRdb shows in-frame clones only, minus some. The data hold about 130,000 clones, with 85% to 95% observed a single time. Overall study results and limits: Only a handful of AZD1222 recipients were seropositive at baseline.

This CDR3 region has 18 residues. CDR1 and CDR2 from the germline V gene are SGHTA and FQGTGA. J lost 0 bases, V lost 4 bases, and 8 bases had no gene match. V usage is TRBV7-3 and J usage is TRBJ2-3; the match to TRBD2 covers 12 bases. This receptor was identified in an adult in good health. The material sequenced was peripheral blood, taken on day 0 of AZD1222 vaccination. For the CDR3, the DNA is TGTGCCAGCAGCTCAGGACTAGCGGGGCCTCCTAGCACAGATACGCAGTATTTT. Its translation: CASSSGLAGPPSTDTQYF.